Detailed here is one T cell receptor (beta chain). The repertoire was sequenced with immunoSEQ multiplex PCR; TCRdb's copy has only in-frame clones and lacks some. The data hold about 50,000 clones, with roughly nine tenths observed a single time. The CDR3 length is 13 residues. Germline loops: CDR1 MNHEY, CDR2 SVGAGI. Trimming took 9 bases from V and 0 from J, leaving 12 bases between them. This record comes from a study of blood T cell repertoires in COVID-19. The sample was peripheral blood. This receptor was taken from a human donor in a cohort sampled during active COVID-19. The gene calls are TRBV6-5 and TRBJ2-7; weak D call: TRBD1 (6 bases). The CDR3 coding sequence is TGTGCCAGTCCATCGGACAGCTCCTACGAGCAGTACGTC. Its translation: CASPSDSSYEQYV.